This is a list of T cell receptor beta chains from one sample in a study of blood T cell repertoires in COVID-19. Clones were sequenced by immunoSEQ multiplex PCR, and TCRdb holds only the in-frame ones, with some missing. Of 450,000 or so clones listed, 70% to 90% were seen once; the top ten hold roughly 0.84%. Source material: peripheral blood. All receptors come from a man aged 18 to 35 with COVID-19, enrolled during active disease. Each CDR3 is given with its conserved first and last residue. Fields, in order: D gene, clone size, J gene, V gene, CDR3 protein, CDR3 DNA. D genes are given only for firm matches. Size values are once, few and many counts, or a class for expanded clones, and some rows have none.

d_gene: .; abundance: .; j_gene: TRBJ1-1; v_gene: TRBV4-1; CDR3aa: CAGLTGKSTEAFF; CDR3nt: TGCGCCGGCCTAACAGGGAAGAGCACTGAAGCTTTCTTT
d_gene: .; abundance: .; j_gene: TRBJ1-2; v_gene: TRBV5-6; CDR3aa: CASSALSGNHYGYTF; CDR3nt: TGTGCCAGCAGCGCCCTCTCGGGGAACCACTATGGCTACACCTTC
d_gene: TRBD1; abundance: .; j_gene: TRBJ1-4; v_gene: TRBV15; CDR3aa: CATSTGQGRHKLFF; CDR3nt: TGTGCCACCAGCACCGGACAGGGCCGGCATAAACTGTTTTTT
d_gene: TRBD1; abundance: .; j_gene: TRBJ1-4; v_gene: TRBV7-3; CDR3aa: CAIPGGSNEKLFF; CDR3nt: TGTGCCATCCCAGGGGGCTCTAATGAAAAACTGTTTTTT
d_gene: .; abundance: .; j_gene: TRBJ2-3; v_gene: TRBV5-1; CDR3aa: CASSFEDNPDTQYF; CDR3nt: TGCGCCAGCAGCTTTGAGGACAACCCAGATACGCAGTATTTT
d_gene: TRBD2; abundance: .; j_gene: TRBJ2-5; v_gene: TRBV9; CDR3aa: CASSVGTSGGQETQYF; CDR3nt: TGTGCCAGCAGCGTAGGAACTAGCGGGGGCCAAGAGACCCAGTACTTC
d_gene: .; abundance: .; j_gene: TRBJ2-7; v_gene: TRBV12-3/TRBV12-4; CDR3aa: CASAQEGTEQYF; CDR3nt: TGTGCCAGCGCCCAGGAGGGGACCGAGCAGTACTTC
d_gene: .; abundance: .; j_gene: TRBJ2-3; v_gene: TRBV3-1/TRBV3-2; CDR3aa: CASSQSGSTDTQYF; CDR3nt: TGTGCCAGCAGCCAAAGCGGGAGCACAGATACGCAGTATTTT
d_gene: .; abundance: .; j_gene: TRBJ1-3; v_gene: TRBV9; CDR3aa: CASSADIDSGNTIYF; CDR3nt: TGTGCCAGCAGCGCGGACATTGACTCTGGAAACACCATATATTTT
d_gene: TRBD2; abundance: .; j_gene: TRBJ2-1; v_gene: TRBV6-4; CDR3aa: CASSDSGLATNEQFF; CDR3nt: TGTGCCAGCAGTGACTCAGGACTAGCGACTAATGAGCAGTTCTTC
d_gene: TRBD1; abundance: .; j_gene: TRBJ2-7; v_gene: TRBV2; CDR3aa: CASSVDRVLRYEQYF; CDR3nt: TGTGCCAGCAGTGTGGACAGGGTCCTTCGGTACGAGCAGTACTTC
d_gene: TRBD2; abundance: .; j_gene: TRBJ2-5; v_gene: TRBV2; CDR3aa: CASSESSGGAETQYF; CDR3nt: TGTGCCAGCAGTGAGTCTAGCGGGGGGGCGGAGACCCAGTACTTC
d_gene: TRBD2; abundance: once; j_gene: TRBJ2-1; v_gene: TRBV7-3; CDR3aa: CASSLTYGTSGSYEQFF; CDR3nt: TGTGCCAGCAGCTTAACGTACGGGACTAGCGGGAGCTATGAGCAGTTCTTC
d_gene: .; abundance: .; j_gene: TRBJ1-1; v_gene: TRBV4-1; CDR3aa: CASSLETGRDTEAFF; CDR3nt: TGCGCCAGCAGCCTAGAAACCGGGAGGGACACTGAAGCTTTCTTT
d_gene: .; abundance: .; j_gene: TRBJ2-5; v_gene: TRBV27; CDR3aa: CASSSSGQETQYF; CDR3nt: TGTGCCAGCAGTTCAAGCGGACAAGAGACCCAGTACTTC
d_gene: .; abundance: .; j_gene: TRBJ1-1; v_gene: TRBV10-1; CDR3aa: CASSDTQGRITEAFF; CDR3nt: TGCGCCAGCAGTGACACACAGGGAAGAATCACTGAAGCTTTCTTT
d_gene: .; abundance: .; j_gene: TRBJ1-2; v_gene: TRBV6-1; CDR3aa: CASSEVPAGLGGYTF; CDR3nt: TGTGCCAGCAGTGAAGTCCCTGCAGGGCTAGGCGGCTACACCTTC
d_gene: .; abundance: .; j_gene: TRBJ2-7; v_gene: TRBV7-2; CDR3aa: CASSQTLYEQYF; CDR3nt: TGTGCCAGCAGCCAGACACTCTACGAGCAGTACTTC
d_gene: TRBD2; abundance: .; j_gene: TRBJ2-5; v_gene: TRBV14; CDR3aa: CASSVLGGSPQETQYF; CDR3nt: TGTGCCAGCAGCGTCTTGGGCGGGAGCCCACAAGAGACCCAGTACTTC
d_gene: .; abundance: .; j_gene: TRBJ2-4; v_gene: TRBV6-2/TRBV6-3; CDR3aa: CASSSISPIQYF; CDR3nt: TGTGCCAGCAGTTCCATTAGCCCCATTCAGTACTTC
d_gene: .; abundance: .; j_gene: TRBJ1-5; v_gene: TRBV21-1; CDR3aa: CASSTGGSNQPQHF; CDR3nt: TGTGCCAGCAGCACGGGGGGTAGCAATCAGCCCCAGCATTTT
d_gene: TRBD1; abundance: .; j_gene: TRBJ2-7; v_gene: TRBV19; CDR3aa: CASSIVPGQGAYEQYF; CDR3nt: TGTGCCAGTAGTATAGTACCGGGACAGGGGGCCTACGAGCAGTACTTC
d_gene: TRBD2; abundance: .; j_gene: TRBJ2-7; v_gene: TRBV6-5; CDR3aa: CASSYPRAGGPGEQYF; CDR3nt: TGTGCCAGCAGTTACCCCCGAGCGGGAGGGCCGGGGGAGCAGTACTTC
d_gene: .; abundance: .; j_gene: TRBJ2-2; v_gene: TRBV14; CDR3aa: CASSPRGLSTGELFF; CDR3nt: TGTGCCAGCAGCCCCCGGGGTTTGAGCACCGGGGAGCTGTTTTTT
d_gene: .; abundance: .; j_gene: TRBJ2-2; v_gene: TRBV9; CDR3aa: CASSGSGSNTGELFF; CDR3nt: TGTGCCAGCAGCGGAAGCGGGTCGAACACCGGGGAGCTGTTTTTT